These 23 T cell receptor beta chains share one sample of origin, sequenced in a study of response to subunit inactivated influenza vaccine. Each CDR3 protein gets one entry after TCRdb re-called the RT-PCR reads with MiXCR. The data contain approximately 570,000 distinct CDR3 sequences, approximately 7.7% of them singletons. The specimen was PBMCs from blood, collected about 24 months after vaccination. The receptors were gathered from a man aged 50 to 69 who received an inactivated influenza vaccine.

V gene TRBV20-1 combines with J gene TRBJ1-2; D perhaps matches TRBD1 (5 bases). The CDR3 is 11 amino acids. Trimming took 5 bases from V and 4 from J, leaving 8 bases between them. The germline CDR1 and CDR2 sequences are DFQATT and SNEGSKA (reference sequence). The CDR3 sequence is CSASGVYGYTF. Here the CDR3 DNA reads TGCAGTGCTTCGGGGGTCTATGGCTACACCTTC.

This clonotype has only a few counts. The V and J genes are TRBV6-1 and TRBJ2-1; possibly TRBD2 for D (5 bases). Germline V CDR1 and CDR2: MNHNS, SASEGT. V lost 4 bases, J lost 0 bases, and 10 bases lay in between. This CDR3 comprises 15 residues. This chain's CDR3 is CASSAQRSSYNEQFF. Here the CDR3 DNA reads TGTGCCAGCAGTGCTCAGCGGAGCTCCTACAATGAGCAGTTCTTC.

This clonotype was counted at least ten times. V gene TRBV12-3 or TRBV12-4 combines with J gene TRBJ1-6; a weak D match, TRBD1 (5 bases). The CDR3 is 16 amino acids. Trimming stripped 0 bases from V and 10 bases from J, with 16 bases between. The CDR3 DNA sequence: TGTGCCAGCAGTTTAGCGGGACTAAAGAGAGGGTCACCCCTCCACTTT. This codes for CASSLAGLKRGSPLHF.

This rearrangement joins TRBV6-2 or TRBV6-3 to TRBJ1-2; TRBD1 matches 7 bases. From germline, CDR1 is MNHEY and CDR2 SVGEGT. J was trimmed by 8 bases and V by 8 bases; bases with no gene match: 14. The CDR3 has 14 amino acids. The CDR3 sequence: CASVHPGQAQGYTF. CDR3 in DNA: TGTGCCAGCGTCCATCCCGGACAGGCCCAAGGCTACACCTTC.

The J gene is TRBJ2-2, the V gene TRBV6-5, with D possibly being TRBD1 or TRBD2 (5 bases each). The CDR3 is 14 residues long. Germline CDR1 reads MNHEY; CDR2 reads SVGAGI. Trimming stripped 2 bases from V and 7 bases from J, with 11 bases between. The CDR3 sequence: CASSYRGRVGELFF. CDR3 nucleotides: TGTGCCAGCAGTTACCGGGGCAGGGTCGGGGAGCTGTTTTTT.

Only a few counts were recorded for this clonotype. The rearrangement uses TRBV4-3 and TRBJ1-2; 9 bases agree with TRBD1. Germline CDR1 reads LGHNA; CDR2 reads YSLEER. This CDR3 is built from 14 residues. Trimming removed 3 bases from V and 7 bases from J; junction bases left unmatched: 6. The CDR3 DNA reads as TGCGCCAGCAGCCACGGACAGGGGAGCTCTGGCTACACCTTC. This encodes CASSHGQGSSGYTF.

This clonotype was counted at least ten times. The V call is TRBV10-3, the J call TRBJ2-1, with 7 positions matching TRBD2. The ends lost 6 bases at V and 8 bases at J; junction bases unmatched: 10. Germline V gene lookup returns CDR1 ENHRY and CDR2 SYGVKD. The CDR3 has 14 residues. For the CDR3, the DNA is TGTGCCATCAGCGGGGGGTCCCGGGGTGATGAGCAGTTCTTC. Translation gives CAISGGSRGDEQFF.

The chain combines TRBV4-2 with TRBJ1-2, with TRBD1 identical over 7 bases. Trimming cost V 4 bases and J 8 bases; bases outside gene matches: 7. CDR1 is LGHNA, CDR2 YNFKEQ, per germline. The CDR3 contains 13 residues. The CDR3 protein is CASSPRGGEGYTF. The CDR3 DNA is TGTGCCAGCAGCCCCAGGGGGGGAGAGGGCTACACCTTC.

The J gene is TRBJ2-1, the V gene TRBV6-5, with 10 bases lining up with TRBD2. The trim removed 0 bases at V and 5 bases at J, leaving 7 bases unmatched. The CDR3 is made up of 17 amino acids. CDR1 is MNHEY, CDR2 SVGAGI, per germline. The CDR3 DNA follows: TGTGCCAGCAGTTACTCGGCGGGACTAGCGAATCACAATGAGCAGTTCTTC. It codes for CASSYSAGLANHNEQFF.

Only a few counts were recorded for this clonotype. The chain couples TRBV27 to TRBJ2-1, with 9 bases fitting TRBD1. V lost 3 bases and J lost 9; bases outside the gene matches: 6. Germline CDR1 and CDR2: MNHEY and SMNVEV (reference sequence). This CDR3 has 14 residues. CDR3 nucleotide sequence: TGTGCCAGCAGTTTTGGGACAGGGTTAAGTGAGCAGTTCTTC. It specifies CASSFGTGLSEQFF.

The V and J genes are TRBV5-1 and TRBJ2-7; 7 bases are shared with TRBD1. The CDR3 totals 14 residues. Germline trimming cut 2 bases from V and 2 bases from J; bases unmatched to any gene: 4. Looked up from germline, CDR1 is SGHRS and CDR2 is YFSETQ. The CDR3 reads CASSFDRETYEQYF. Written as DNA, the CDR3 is TGCGCCAGCAGCTTCGACAGGGAAACCTACGAGCAGTACTTC. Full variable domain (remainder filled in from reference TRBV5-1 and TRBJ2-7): KAGVTQTPRYLIKTRGQQVTLSCSPISGHRSVSWYQQTPGQGLQFLFEYFSETQRNKGNFPGRFSGRQFSNSRSEMNVSTLELGDSALYLCASSFDRETYEQYFGPGTRLTVT.

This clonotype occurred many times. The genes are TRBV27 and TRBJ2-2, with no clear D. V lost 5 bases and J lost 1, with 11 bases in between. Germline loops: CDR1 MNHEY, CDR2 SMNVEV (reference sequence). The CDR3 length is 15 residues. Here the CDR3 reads CASSQRQLNTGELFF. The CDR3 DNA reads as TGTGCCAGCAGTCAAAGGCAGCTGAACACCGGGGAGCTGTTTTTT.

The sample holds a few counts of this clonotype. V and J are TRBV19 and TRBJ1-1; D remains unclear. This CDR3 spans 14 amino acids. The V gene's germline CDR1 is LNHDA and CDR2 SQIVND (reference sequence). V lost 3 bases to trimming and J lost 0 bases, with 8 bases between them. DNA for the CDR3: TGTGCCAGTAGTATTGGGTCGATGAACACTGAAGCTTTCTTT. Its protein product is CASSIGSMNTEAFF.

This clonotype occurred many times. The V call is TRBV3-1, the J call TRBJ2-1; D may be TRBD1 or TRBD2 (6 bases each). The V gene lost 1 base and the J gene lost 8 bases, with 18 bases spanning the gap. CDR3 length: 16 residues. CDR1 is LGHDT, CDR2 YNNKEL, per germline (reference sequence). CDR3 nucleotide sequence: TGTGCCAGCAGCCAAGGGAGGGGGGTCGAACGGTATGAGCAGTTCTTC. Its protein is CASSQGRGVERYEQFF.

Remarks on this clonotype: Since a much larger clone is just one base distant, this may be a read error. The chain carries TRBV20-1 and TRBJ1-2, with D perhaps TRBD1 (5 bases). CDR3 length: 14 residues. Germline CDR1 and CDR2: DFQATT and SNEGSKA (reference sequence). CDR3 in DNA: TGCAGTTCTAGACGTTCCAAGGGGACGAGTGGCTACACCTTC. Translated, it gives CSSRRSKGTSGYTF.

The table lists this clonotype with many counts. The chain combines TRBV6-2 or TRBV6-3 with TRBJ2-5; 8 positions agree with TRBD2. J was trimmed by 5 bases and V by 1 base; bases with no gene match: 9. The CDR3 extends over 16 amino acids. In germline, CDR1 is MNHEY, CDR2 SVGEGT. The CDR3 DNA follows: TGTGCCAGCAGTTACTGGCTAGCGGGTCTTGGGGAGACCCAGTACTTC. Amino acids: CASSYWLAGLGETQYF.

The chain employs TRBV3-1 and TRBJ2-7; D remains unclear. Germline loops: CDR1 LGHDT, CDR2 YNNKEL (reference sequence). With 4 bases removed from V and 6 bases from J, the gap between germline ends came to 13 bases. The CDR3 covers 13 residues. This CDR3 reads CASSPTRRSEQYF. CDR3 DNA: TGTGCCAGCAGCCCCACGAGGCGCTCCGAGCAGTACTTC.

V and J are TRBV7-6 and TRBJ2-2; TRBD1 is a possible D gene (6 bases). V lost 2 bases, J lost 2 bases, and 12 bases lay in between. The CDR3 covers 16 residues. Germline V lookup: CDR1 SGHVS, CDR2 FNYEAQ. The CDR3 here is CASSLTDSRNTGELFF. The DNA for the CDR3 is TGTGCCAGCAGCTTAACGGACAGCCGAAACACCGGGGAGCTGTTTTTT. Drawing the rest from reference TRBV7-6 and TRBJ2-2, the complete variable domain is GAGVSQSPRYKVTKRGQDVALRCDPISGHVSLYWYRQALGQGPEFLTYFNYEAQQDKSGLPNDRFSAERPEGSISTLTIQRTEQRDSAMYRCASSLTDSRNTGELFFGEGSRLTVL.

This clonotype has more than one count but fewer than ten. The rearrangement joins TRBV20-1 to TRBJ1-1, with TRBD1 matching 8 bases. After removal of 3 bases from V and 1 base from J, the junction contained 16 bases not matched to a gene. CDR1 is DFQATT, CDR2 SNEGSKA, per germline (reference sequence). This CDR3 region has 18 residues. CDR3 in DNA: TGCAGTGCTAGGGACCAACAGGGGGGTGTAAGGGGGAACACTGAAGCTTTCTTT. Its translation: CSARDQQGGVRGNTEAFF.

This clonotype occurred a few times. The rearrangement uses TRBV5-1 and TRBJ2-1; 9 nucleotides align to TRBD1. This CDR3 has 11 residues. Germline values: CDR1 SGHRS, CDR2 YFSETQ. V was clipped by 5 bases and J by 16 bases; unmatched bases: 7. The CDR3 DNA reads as TGCGCCAGCAGTACTACAGGGGGCATTTTCTTC. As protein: CASSTTGGIFF.

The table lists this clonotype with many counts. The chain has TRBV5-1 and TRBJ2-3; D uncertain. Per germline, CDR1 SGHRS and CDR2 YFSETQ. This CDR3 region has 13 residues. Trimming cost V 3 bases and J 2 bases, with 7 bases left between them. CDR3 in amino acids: CASSWTHTDTQYF. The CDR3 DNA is TGCGCCAGCAGCTGGACCCACACAGATACGCAGTATTTT.

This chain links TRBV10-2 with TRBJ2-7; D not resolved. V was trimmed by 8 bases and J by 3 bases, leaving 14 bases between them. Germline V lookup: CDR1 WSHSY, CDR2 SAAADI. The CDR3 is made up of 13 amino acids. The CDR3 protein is CASAVVVNYEQYF. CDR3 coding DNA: TGCGCCAGCGCTGTGGTGGTGAACTACGAGCAGTACTTC.

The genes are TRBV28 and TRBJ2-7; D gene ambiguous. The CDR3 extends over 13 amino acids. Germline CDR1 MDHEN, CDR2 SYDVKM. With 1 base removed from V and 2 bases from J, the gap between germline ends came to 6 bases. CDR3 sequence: CASSLSAAYEQYF. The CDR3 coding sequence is TGTGCCAGCAGTTTATCGGCAGCCTACGAGCAGTACTTC.